This T cell receptor (beta chain) was recovered during a study of response to subunit inactivated influenza vaccine. MiXCR was run by TCRdb on the RT-PCR reads, yielding one entry per CDR3 protein. The sample records hundreds of thousands of distinct CDR3 sequences, roughly 22% being singletons. This clonotype came up a few times. This clonotype was obtained from a man aged 50 to 69 who received an inactivated influenza vaccine. Sequences were derived from PBMCs from blood, sampled about 20 months after vaccination.

DNA of the CDR3: TGTGCCAGCAGCCCAGACGGGACTAGGCACAATGAGCAGTTCTTC. Amino acids: CASSPDGTRHNEQFF. The chain recombines TRBV7-9 with TRBJ2-1; 8 bases agree with TRBD2. Germline values: CDR1 SEHNR, CDR2 FQNEAQ (reference sequence). This CDR3 region has 15 residues. The J segment lost 5 bases and the V segment lost 5 bases, leaving 8 bases of the junction unmatched.